These 17 T cell receptor beta chains were all obtained from the same sample, sequenced in a study of cytomegalovirus exposure and HLA in healthy donors. The PCR contained 60 Vbeta and 13 Jbeta primers. Assay used: immunoSEQ multiplex PCR; TCRdb lists only in-frame clones, some missing. The sample holds some 140,000 clones, 65% to 80% seen once. The sequenced sample was PBMCs. These receptors all come from a man between 40 and 49 years old in good health and CMV-seronegative.

This clone appeared a few times. The rearrangement links TRBV6-6 to TRBJ2-7; 8 bases agree with TRBD2. This CDR3 spans 16 amino acids. Germline CDR1 MNHNY, CDR2 SVGAGI (reference sequence). V shed 5 bases, J shed 7 bases, and the junction held 16 bases outside the gene matches. The CDR3, as DNA: TGTGCCAGCAGTCCCGGACTAGCCAAATCTAAATTGGAGCAGTACTTC. Amino acids: CASSPGLAKSKLEQYF.

The V gene is TRBV7-6, the J gene TRBJ2-2; tentatively, D is TRBD1 (5 bases). The CDR3 covers 16 residues. Germline CDR1 is SGHVS and CDR2 is FNYEAQ. Between the trimmed V and J ends, which lost 4 bases and 0 bases, there was a span of 12 bases. CDR3 amino acids: CASSSRTTPNTGELFF. The CDR3 nucleotides read TGTGCCAGCAGCTCCCGGACAACTCCGAACACCGGGGAGCTGTTTTTT.

This chain connects TRBV9 to TRBJ2-7; tentative D call: TRBD2 (6 bases). V was cut by 0 bases and J by 7 bases, with 14 bases left in between. CDR1 and CDR2 from the germline V gene are SGDLS and YYNGEE. The CDR3 contains 14 residues. CDR3 sequence: CASSVAGGEGEQYF. The CDR3 DNA is TGTGCCAGCAGCGTAGCTGGAGGGGAAGGTGAGCAGTACTTC.

The J gene is TRBJ2-3, the V gene TRBV28, with 8 positions matching TRBD2. The V and J ends lost 6 bases and 4 bases, in that order; junction bases with no gene match: 6. The CDR3 length is 14 residues. Germline assignment: CDR1 MDHEN and CDR2 SYDVKM. CDR3 DNA sequence: TGTGCCAGCAGCCGCGGACTAGCAGCAGATACGCAGTATTTT. Its translation: CASSRGLAADTQYF.

The J gene is TRBJ2-3, the V gene TRBV30, with TRBD2 as a possible D gene (6 bases). Germline assignment: CDR1 GTSNPN and CDR2 SVGIG (reference sequence). The CDR3 has 13 amino acids. The V end was cut by 2 bases, the J end by 13 bases, with 19 bases between. The CDR3 spells CAWSFQPGTGKYF. Here the CDR3 DNA reads TGTGCCTGGAGTTTCCAACCGGGGACTGGAAAGTATTTT. Filled out from reference TRBV30 and TRBJ2-3, the complete variable domain reads SQTIHQWPATLVQPVGSPLSLECTVEGTSNPNLYWYRQAAGRGLQLLFYSVGIGQISSEVPQNLSASRPQDRQFILSSKKLLLSDSGFYLCAWSFQPGTGKYFGPGTRLTVL.

This clone has just one count. The chain uses TRBV6-1 and TRBJ2-1; 11 bases agree with TRBD1. V was pared by 4 bases and J by 7 bases, with 6 bases of the junction left unmatched. The length of the CDR3 is 15 residues. Germline-derived CDR1 and CDR2 are MNHNS and SASEGT. The CDR3 DNA is TGTGCCAGCAGTGTCGGGACAGGGGGGGGAAATGAGCAGTTCTTC. Its protein product is CASSVGTGGGNEQFF.

The chain is built from TRBV4-1 and TRBJ1-2; 8 bases fit TRBD1. The CDR3 consists of 13 residues. Germline V gene lookup returns CDR1 MGHRA and CDR2 YSYEKL. V was pared by 1 base and J by 5 bases, with 0 bases of the junction left unmatched. CDR3 nucleotides: TGCGCCAGCAGCCAAGGGACAGGGTATGGCTACACCTTC. Translation gives CASSQGTGYGYTF.

The chain combines TRBV7-6 with TRBJ2-7, with 9 bases that match TRBD2. The germline gives CDR1 SGHVS, CDR2 FNYEAQ. The CDR3 has 18 amino acids. Trimming at V came to 4 bases and at J to 0 bases, leaving 13 bases not matched to a gene. CDR3 nucleotide sequence: TGTGCCAGCAGCTCCGGCCCCATTCTAGCGGGATCCTCCTACGAGCAGTACTTC. Its translation is CASSSGPILAGSSYEQYF.

In DNA, the CDR3 is TGTGCCAGCAGCTTAGGGCAGGGGCTAGATACGCAGTATTTT. Amino acids: CASSLGQGLDTQYF. The chain carries TRBV7-7 and TRBJ2-3, with D perhaps matching TRBD1 (6 bases). The CDR3 has 14 amino acids. CDR1 and CDR2 from the germline V gene are SSHAT and FNYEAQ (reference sequence). Trimming removed 1 base from V and 5 bases from J, with 10 bases in between.

The V call is TRBV5-5, the J call TRBJ2-7, with D maybe TRBD2 (6 bases). Trimming took 1 base from V and 3 from J, leaving 14 bases between them. The V gene's germline CDR1 is SGHKS and CDR2 YYEKEE (reference sequence). The CDR3 runs to 15 residues. This CDR3 is CASSLLRGFSYEQYF. As DNA, the CDR3 is TGTGCCAGCAGCTTGCTACGGGGGTTTAGCTACGAGCAGTACTTC.

This clone was found a few times. The chain is built from TRBV30 and TRBJ2-7; 11 nucleotides match TRBD2. The CDR3 length is 15 residues. Germline V lookup: CDR1 GTSNPN, CDR2 SVGIG (reference sequence). Unmatched junction bases numbered 9, after V lost 1 base and J lost 7 bases. The CDR3 loop is CAWSAGLAGRVEQYF. In nucleotides, the CDR3 is TGTGCCTGGAGTGCCGGACTAGCGGGCCGCGTAGAGCAGTACTTC.

The CDR3 here is CASNFTRGRNTEAFF. CDR3 DNA: TGTGCCAGCAACTTTACCAGGGGTAGAAACACTGAAGCTTTCTTT. This sequence joins TRBV21-1 and TRBJ1-1; TRBD1 reflects the table's D call only, with no check against the DNA. TRBV21-1 has pseudogene status. This CDR3 has 15 residues.

The chain combines TRBV7-2 with TRBJ2-1, with D possibly matching TRBD1 (5 bases). V was pared by 5 bases and J by 9 bases, with 14 bases between. Germline V gene lookup returns CDR1 SGHTA and CDR2 FQGNSA. CDR3 length equals 13 residues. The CDR3 is CASSPQGSGEQFF. CDR3 DNA: TGTGCCAGCAGCCCCCAGGGCTCCGGTGAGCAGTTCTTC.

The chain uses TRBV7-2 and TRBJ2-3, with TRBD2 matching over 12 bases. The CDR3 runs to 16 residues. Germline V gene sequence: CDR1 SGHTA, CDR2 FQGNSA. V shed 5 bases and J 4 bases; nucleotides not matched to a gene: 7. The CDR3 DNA follows: TGTGCCAGCAGCGCCCGACTAGCGGGAGCTTCAGATACGCAGTATTTT. It yields the protein CASSARLAGASDTQYF.

The V call is TRBV9, the J call TRBJ2-2; perhaps TRBD2 as D (6 bases). In germline, CDR1 is SGDLS, CDR2 YYNGEE. V lost 3 bases to trimming and J lost 5 bases, with 17 bases between them. This CDR3 has 16 residues. CDR3 in amino acids: CASSAPGRAGTGELFF. Written as DNA, the CDR3 is TGTGCCAGCAGCGCCCCGGGACGGGCGGGAACCGGGGAGCTGTTTTTT.

The chain joins TRBV27 to TRBJ1-1; 9 bases are a match to TRBD1. J lost 4 bases, V lost 5 bases, and 5 bases had no gene match. From germline, CDR1 is MNHEY and CDR2 SMNVEV (reference sequence). The CDR3 totals 14 residues. CDR3 in DNA: TGTGCCAGCAGTCGGGGGACAGGGTCCACTGAAGCTTTCTTT. Residues: CASSRGTGSTEAFF.

The chain couples TRBV5-4 to TRBJ2-5, with TRBD2 matching 13 bases. The germline gives CDR1 SGHNT, CDR2 YYREEE (reference sequence). Trimming took 5 bases from V and 5 from J; bases not matched to a gene: 9. CDR3 length: 16 residues. CDR3 in DNA: TGTGCCAGCAGGACAGGGACTAGCGGGAATGGGGAGACCCAGTACTTC. It is translated as CASRTGTSGNGETQYF.